This T cell receptor beta chain derives from a study of HIV-infected children after antiretroviral therapy interruption. Study context: Most children had recorded EBV and CMV exposure.

The CDR3 is 13 residues long. V shed 2 bases and J shed 6 bases, with 8 bases lying between them. Germline CDR1 and CDR2: MNHEY and SVGAGI. This clonotype has ten or more counts. A 3' RACE protocol on RNA, with unique molecular identifiers, produced the TCR library. Using its own MiXCR run on the 3' RACE reads, TCRdb lists one record per CDR3 protein. The repertoire holds about 89,000 distinct CDR3 sequences, with less than 7% as singletons. Treatment specified: PENTA 11 planned treatment interruption arm or continuous ART arm. Participants had taken at least three-drug ART for at least 24 weeks. The receptor's source is a pool of human donors with HIV. V gene TRBV6-5 combines with J gene TRBJ1-5; D is undetermined. Sequencing used CD45RA+ CD4+ T cells from PBMCs, pooled from several time points, obtained from a donor given antiretroviral therapy, either interrupted or continuous. Noted subset: naive CD4+ CD45RA+ CD45RO- T cells. The CDR3 nucleotides are TGTGCCAGCAGTTACGGGTACGGTCAGCCCCAGCATTTT. Its protein product is CASSYGYGQPQHF.